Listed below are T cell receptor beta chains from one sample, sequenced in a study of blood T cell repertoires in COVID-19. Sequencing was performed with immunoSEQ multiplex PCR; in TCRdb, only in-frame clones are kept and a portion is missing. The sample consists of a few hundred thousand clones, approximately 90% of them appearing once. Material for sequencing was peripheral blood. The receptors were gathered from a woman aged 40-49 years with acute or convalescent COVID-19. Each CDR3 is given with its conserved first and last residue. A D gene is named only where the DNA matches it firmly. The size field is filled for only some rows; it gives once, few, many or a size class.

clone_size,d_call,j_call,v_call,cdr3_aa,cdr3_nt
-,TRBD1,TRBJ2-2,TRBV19,CASGTTGGGETGELFF,TGTGCCAGTGGGACGACAGGGGGCGGTGAAACCGGGGAGCTGTTTTTT
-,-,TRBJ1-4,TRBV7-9,CASSLKGEKLFF,TGTGCCAGCAGCCTAAAGGGGGAAAAACTGTTTTTT
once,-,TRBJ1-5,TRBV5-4,CASSFGAGQPQHF,TGTGCCAGCAGCTTTGGAGCGGGTCAGCCCCAGCATTTT
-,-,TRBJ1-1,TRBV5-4,CASSLRLGREVSGMNTEAFF,TGTGCCAGCAGCTTGCGTCTAGGACGAGAGGTTTCGGGAATGAACACTGAAGCTTTCTTT
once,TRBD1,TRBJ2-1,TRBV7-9,CASSLAIGQGGNEQFF,TGTGCCAGCAGCTTAGCGATCGGACAGGGAGGCAATGAGCAGTTCTTC
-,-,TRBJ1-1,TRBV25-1,CASTGLNTEAFF,TGTGCCAGCACGGGTTTGAACACTGAAGCTTTCTTT
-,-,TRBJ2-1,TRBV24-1,CATSDLLNEQFF,TGTGCCACCAGTGATTTGCTTAATGAGCAGTTCTTC
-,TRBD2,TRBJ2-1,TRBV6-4,CASSASGVISYNEQFF,TGTGCCAGCAGTGCCAGCGGGGTGATCTCCTACAATGAGCAGTTCTTC
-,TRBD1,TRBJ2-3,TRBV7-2,CASNPSPRTGLPDTQYF,TGTGCCAGCAACCCTTCCCCTCGGACAGGGTTGCCAGATACGCAGTATTTT
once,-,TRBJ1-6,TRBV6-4,CASSGGQFPSPLHF,TGTGCCAGCAGTGGAGGACAGTTTCCTTCACCCCTCCACTTT
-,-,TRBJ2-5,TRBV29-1,CSVDGGTETQYF,TGCAGCGTTGATGGGGGCACCGAGACCCAGTACTTC
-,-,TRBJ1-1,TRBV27,CASSIDKNTEAFF,TGTGCCAGCAGTATCGACAAGAACACTGAAGCTTTCTTT
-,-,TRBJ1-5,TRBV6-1,CTSSESSGTQHF,TGTACCAGCAGTGAGTCTTCGGGAACCCAGCATTTT
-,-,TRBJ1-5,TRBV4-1,CASSQDPHQMVSNQPQHF,TGCGCCAGCAGCCAAGATCCACACCAAATGGTTAGCAATCAGCCCCAGCATTTT
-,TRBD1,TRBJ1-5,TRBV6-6,CASSYLGQGANQPQHF,TGTGCCAGCAGTTACCTGGGACAGGGAGCTAATCAGCCCCAGCATTTT
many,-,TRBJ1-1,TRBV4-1,CASSQILGAREAVGRDTEAFF,TGCGCCAGCAGCCAGATCCTGGGGGCGCGAGAAGCCGTTGGGCGGGACACTGAAGCTTTCTTT
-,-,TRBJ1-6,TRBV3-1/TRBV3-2,CASRPRVNSPLHF,TGTGCCAGCAGGCCCAGGGTGAATTCACCCCTCCACTTT
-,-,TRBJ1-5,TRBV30,CAWSPGAAGARSNQPQHF,TGTGCCTGGAGCCCTGGGGCTGCAGGGGCGCGGAGCAATCAGCCCCAGCATTTT
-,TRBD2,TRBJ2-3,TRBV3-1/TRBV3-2,CASSLLAGSTDTQYF,TGTGCCAGCAGCCTGTTAGCGGGGAGCACAGATACGCAGTATTTT
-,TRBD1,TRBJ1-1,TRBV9,CASSATGTVDEAFF,TGTGCCAGCAGCGCAACCGGGACAGTAGATGAAGCTTTCTTT
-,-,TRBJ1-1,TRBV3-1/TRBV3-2,CASSHWAVNGNTEAFF,TGTGCCAGCAGCCATTGGGCAGTGAACGGGAACACTGAAGCTTTCTTT
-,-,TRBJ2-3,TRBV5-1,CASSLGPNRDTDTQYF,TGCGCCAGCAGCTTGGGCCCAAACAGGGATACAGATACGCAGTATTTT
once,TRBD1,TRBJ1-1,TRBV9,CASSTGQGRTEAFF,TGTGCCAGCAGCACTGGACAGGGGAGGACTGAAGCTTTCTTT
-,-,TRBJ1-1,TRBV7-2,CASSFDISHTEAFF,TGTGCCAGCAGCTTTGACATTAGTCACACTGAAGCTTTCTTT
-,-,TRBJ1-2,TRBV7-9,CASTYSGGSAYGYTF,TGTGCCAGCACCTATTCGGGGGGCTCTGCCTATGGCTACACCTTC
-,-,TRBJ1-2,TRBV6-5,CATSRVDYGYTF,TGTGCCACCTCCCGGGTCGACTATGGCTACACCTTC
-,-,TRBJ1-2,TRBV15,CATSRGRTDGYGYTF,TGTGCCACCAGCAGGGGTCGGACAGACGGCTATGGCTACACCTTC
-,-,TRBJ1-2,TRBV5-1,CASSPGLANYGYTF,TGCGCCAGCAGCCCAGGGCTAGCTAACTATGGCTACACCTTC
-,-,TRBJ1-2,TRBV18,CASSEEALDYGYTF,TGTGCCAGCTCGGAGGAAGCCCTCGACTATGGCTACACCTTC
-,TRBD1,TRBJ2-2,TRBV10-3,CAISSAGTGGTGELFF,TGTGCCATCAGTTCTGCCGGGACAGGGGGCACCGGGGAGCTGTTTTTT
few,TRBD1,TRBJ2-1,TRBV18,CASSLNGQGSYNEQFF,TGTGCCAGCTCATTGAACGGACAGGGATCCTACAATGAGCAGTTCTTC
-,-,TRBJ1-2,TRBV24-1,CATGPTPYPGYTF,TGTGCCACCGGTCCTACCCCCTATCCTGGCTACACCTTC
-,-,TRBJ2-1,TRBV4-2,CASSQDGTPSGHEQFF,TGTGCCAGCAGCCAAGATGGGACTCCCTCTGGGCATGAGCAGTTCTTC
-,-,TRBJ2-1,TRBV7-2,CASIKTGYNEQFF,TGTGCCAGCATCAAAACAGGGTACAATGAGCAGTTCTTC
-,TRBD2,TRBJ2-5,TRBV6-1,CASSESLAGGWETQYF,TGTGCCAGCAGTGAATCTCTAGCGGGGGGGTGGGAGACCCAGTACTTC
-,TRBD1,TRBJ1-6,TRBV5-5,CASSLDDRGQNSPLHF,TGTGCCAGCAGCTTGGACGACAGGGGGCAGAATTCACCCCTCCACTTT
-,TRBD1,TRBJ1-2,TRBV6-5,CASSSQGAGGYTF,TGTGCCAGCAGCTCACAGGGGGCTGGAGGCTACACCTTC
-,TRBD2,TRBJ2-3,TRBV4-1,CASSLFGTSGTRDTQYF,TGCGCCAGCAGCCTATTTGGGACTAGCGGGACGAGAGATACGCAGTATTTT
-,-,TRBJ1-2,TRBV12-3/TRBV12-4,CASSFRVLSGYTF,TGTGCCAGCAGTTTCAGGGTTTTGAGTGGCTACACCTTC
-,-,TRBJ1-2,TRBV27,CASSLSSGNYGYTF,TGTGCCAGCAGTTTATCTTCGGGAAACTATGGCTACACCTTC
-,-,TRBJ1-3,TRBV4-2,CASSQDSFRFSGNTIYF,TGTGCCAGCAGCCAAGACTCGTTCAGGTTCTCTGGAAACACCATATATTTT
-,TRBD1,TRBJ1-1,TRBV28,CASRKTQGSTEAFF,TGTGCCAGCAGGAAGACACAGGGGAGCACTGAAGCTTTCTTT
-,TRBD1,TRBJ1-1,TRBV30,CAWSINRGTEAFF,TGTGCCTGGAGTATAAACAGGGGTACTGAAGCTTTCTTT
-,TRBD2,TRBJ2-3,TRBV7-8,CASSPPLSGGSGDTQYF,TGTGCCAGCAGCCCACCCCTTAGCGGGGGATCCGGGGATACGCAGTATTTT
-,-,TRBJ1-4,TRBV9,CASSASLGRGANEKLFF,TGTGCCAGCAGCGCCTCCCTCGGGAGGGGCGCCAATGAAAAACTGTTTTTT
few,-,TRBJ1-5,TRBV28,CASSLLIQGRGNQPQHF,TGTGCCAGCAGTTTATTAATACAGGGTCGCGGCAATCAGCCCCAGCATTTT
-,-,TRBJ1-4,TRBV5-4,CASSPQGQGGEKLFF,TGTGCCAGCAGCCCACAAGGGCAGGGTGGGGAAAAACTGTTTTTT
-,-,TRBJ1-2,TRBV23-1,CASSLAAYYGYTF,TGCGCCAGCAGTCTAGCGGCCTACTATGGCTACACCTTC
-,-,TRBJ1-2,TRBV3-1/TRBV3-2,CASSQGLEDPNYGYTF,TGTGCCAGCAGCCAAGGGTTGGAGGACCCTAACTATGGCTACACCTTC
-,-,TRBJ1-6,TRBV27,CASRPRGGDSPLHF,TGTGCCAGCAGACCACGGGGGGGCGATTCACCCCTCCACTTT
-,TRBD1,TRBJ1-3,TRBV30,CAWTLGQGRPPIYF,TGTGCCTGGACCCTGGGACAGGGCCGCCCCCCCATATATTTT
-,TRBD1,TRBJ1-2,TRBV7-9,CASSLGAGGYGYTF,TGTGCCAGCAGCTTAGGGGCAGGGGGCTATGGCTACACCTTC